These T cell receptor beta chains were read from a single sample in a study of CD8+ T cells in alopecia areata. Measured with immunoSEQ multiplex PCR; TCRdb has only the in-frame clones, and not every one. The sample consists of fewer than 110,000 clones, 85% to 90% of them appearing once. Sequencing was performed on CD8+ T cells sorted from blood, taken at approximately week 34, from a patient treated with tofacitinib. The receptors were gathered from a human donor with alopecia areata. Both conserved end residues are part of each CDR3. The order of the fields is clone size, J gene, V gene, D gene, CDR3 DNA, CDR3 protein. A D gene is named only where the DNA matches it firmly. Size is omitted from some rows. Given values are once, few, many or a class for expanded clones.

once,TRBJ1-1,TRBV29-1,TRBD1,TGCAGCGCCGCGACAGGGGCGAACACTGAAGCTTTCTTT,CSAATGANTEAFF
.,TRBJ2-1,TRBV7-2,.,TGTGCCAGCAGTCGTGGTCGGGAAGATGAGCAGTTCTTC,CASSRGREDEQFF
.,TRBJ2-1,TRBV29-1,TRBD2,TGCAGCGTTGAGGGACTAGCGGGCCTAAATGAGCAGTTCTTC,CSVEGLAGLNEQFF
.,TRBJ2-5,TRBV19,TRBD2,TGTGCCAGTAGTCCCGGACTAGCGTGGGAGACCCAGTACTTC,CASSPGLAWETQYF
few,TRBJ1-1,TRBV6-5,TRBD1,TGTGCCAGCAGTTATGGGACAGGGGGAAACACTGAAGCTTTCTTT,CASSYGTGGNTEAFF
.,TRBJ2-5,TRBV11-2,TRBD2,TGTGCCAGCAGCTCCCCCCTAGCGGGAGGGATACAAGAGACCCAGTACTTC,CASSSPLAGGIQETQYF
.,TRBJ2-7,TRBV27,TRBD2,TGTGCCAGCAGTCCTCTAGCGGGAGGTTTCTACGAGCAGTACTTC,CASSPLAGGFYEQYF
.,TRBJ2-5,TRBV28,TRBD2,TGTGCCAGCAGTTCACAGGGACTAGCAGATCAAGAGACCCAGTACTTC,CASSSQGLADQETQYF
.,TRBJ2-1,TRBV10-3,TRBD2,TGTGCCATCAGTGAGCAAGGCGGGGGGCGGTCTGAGCAGTTCTTC,CAISEQGGGRSEQFF
once,TRBJ2-7,TRBV7-9,TRBD1,TGTGCCAGCAGCAAGACAGGGGGCGTCTACGAGCAGTACTTC,CASSKTGGVYEQYF
.,TRBJ2-1,TRBV29-1,.,TGCAGCGTTGAAGATCGGGATAGCGGACTCGACAATGAGCAGTTCTTC,CSVEDRDSGLDNEQFF
.,TRBJ2-1,TRBV11-3,.,TGTGCCAGCAGCTCGAGGGGTCGGCTTGAGGAGCAGTTCTTC,CASSSRGRLEEQFF
.,TRBJ2-7,TRBV7-9,.,TGTGCCAGCAGCAGGTCCACGGACAACGGCTACGAGCAGTACTTC,CASSRSTDNGYEQYF
.,TRBJ1-1,TRBV7-8,TRBD1,TGTGCCAGCAGCTCCACAGGGGCGGTGGCCACTGAAGCTTTCTTT,CASSSTGAVATEAFF
.,TRBJ2-3,TRBV5-6,.,TGTGCCAGCAGCTTGGGACTGGCGGGAACAGATACGCAGTATTTT,CASSLGLAGTDTQYF
.,TRBJ1-2,TRBV4-2,.,TGTGCCAGCAGCCAAGAGGTGGGGGCGAAGGGCTATGGCTACACCTTC,CASSQEVGAKGYGYTF
.,TRBJ2-7,TRBV18,TRBD1,TGTGCCAGCTCGTCTATGGCCGGGACAGGACATTGGTACGAGCAGTACTTC,CASSSMAGTGHWYEQYF
once,TRBJ2-3,TRBV7-3,.,TGTGCCAGCAGCTTAACTGGGACCGGCACAGATACGCAGTATTTT,CASSLTGTGTDTQYF
.,TRBJ2-1,TRBV9,TRBD1,TGTGCCAGCGCGGGGTCCTACGGGACAGGGGTCCATGAGCAGTTCTTC,CASAGSYGTGVHEQFF
.,TRBJ2-7,TRBV19,TRBD2,TGTGCCAGTAGTCCCGGGACTAGCTACGAGCAGTACTTC,CASSPGTSYEQYF
.,TRBJ2-1,TRBV5-6,.,TGTGCCAGCAGTACCGGGTCCTACAATGAGCAGTTCTTC,CASSTGSYNEQFF
.,TRBJ2-7,TRBV7-9,.,TGTGCCAGCAGCGCCGCGTTGGCCGAGCAGTACTTC,CASSAALAEQYF
.,TRBJ2-3,TRBV5-1,.,TGCGCCAGCAGCTTGGGTCAGGGTGCAGATACGCAGTATTTT,CASSLGQGADTQYF
once,TRBJ2-2,TRBV27,.,TGTGCCAGCAAACGGACCGGGGAGCTGTTTTTT,CASKRTGELFF
.,TRBJ2-3,TRBV5-4,TRBD1,TGTGCCAGCACCACCGGGACAGGGGGCACAGATACGCAGTATTTT,CASTTGTGGTDTQYF